This T cell receptor (beta chain) appears in the sequencing data of a study of blood T cell repertoires in COVID-19. Study in general: The United States, Italy and Spain were the sources of the acute and convalescent COVID-19 samples. T cells, B-cell-depleted T cells, or PBMCs supplied cDNA or gDNA.

CDR3 length equals 14 residues. Germline V CDR1 and CDR2: SGHVS, FQNEAQ. V shed 6 bases and J shed 6 bases, with 15 bases lying between them. Per the authors' pipeline: Researchers report that nucleated cell counts were estimated from reference gene primer amplification. The method was immunoSEQ multiplex PCR; TCRdb's version includes in-frame clones alone and lacks a portion of them. The D gene and trimming were derived from the DNA, and the V and J assignments and clone size from that table. Here the sample spans 34,000 or so clones, 87% being singletons. This TCR was recovered from a man aged 50 to 59 with active or convalescent COVID-19. The chain joins TRBV7-8 to TRBJ1-5; unclear D gene. The material sequenced was peripheral blood. The CDR3 DNA reads TGTGCCAGCAGGGAGAGGGAGGGAGGTCAGCCCCAGCATTTT. Protein product: CASREREGGQPQHF. Filled out from reference TRBV7-8 and TRBJ1-5, the complete variable domain reads GAGVSQSPRYKVAKRGQDVALRCDPISGHVSLFWYQQALGQGPEFLTYFQNEAQLDKSGLPSDRFFAERPEGSVSTLKIQRTQQEDSAVYLCASREREGGQPQHFGDGTRLSIL.